These 3 T cell receptor beta chains came from one sample sequenced in a study of TET2 disruption in CD19-targeted CAR T cells. Specified treatment: autologous CTL019 cells: CD19 CAR with 4-1BB and CD3 zeta domains. Libraries were prepared by immunoSEQ multiplex PCR; TCRdb keeps only in-frame clonotypes and omits some of them. The table gives hundreds of clones; the top ten clones make up 40% to 60% of it. Sequenced here: peripheral blood, sampled from a patient treated with CD19 CAR T cells. The receptors shown here come from a man in his sixties or seventies with chronic lymphocytic leukemia.

This clone shows up as medium-sized (0.01 to 0.1%) by frequency. Read coverage stops 3 residues before the CDR3 terminus; the germline J gene supplies the remainder. This chain connects TRBV27 to TRBJ1-1; unclear D gene. The CDR3 runs to 15 residues. The V end was cut by 4 bases, the J end by 5 bases, with 17 bases between. Germline V lookup: CDR1 MNHEY, CDR2 SMNVEV (reference sequence). The CDR3 here is CASSSPTNRRTEAFF. The DNA read from the CDR3 is TGTGCCAGCAGTTCCCCGACTAACCGGAGGACTGAA.

According to its frequency, this clone is medium-sized (0.01 to 0.1%). The CDR3 extends 3 residues past the end of the read, so its final part is completed from the germline J gene. The V call is TRBV12-3 or TRBV12-4, the J call TRBJ1-2; 8 bases line up with TRBD1. The CDR3 is made up of 14 amino acids. V shed 8 bases and J 4 bases; nucleotides not matched to a gene: 9. CDR3 sequence: CASHLQGAVYGYTF. CDR3 DNA, as far as it was read: TGTGCCAGCCACCTCCAGGGGGCGGTCTATGGC.

Frequency places this clone as medium-sized. The read ends 3 residues early relative to the CDR3; the germline J gene fills the gap. The chain recombines TRBV20-1 with TRBJ1-5, with D possibly being TRBD1 (5 bases). Trimming removed 1 base from V and 0 bases from J, with 10 bases in between. The CDR3 has 15 amino acids. Per germline, CDR1 DFQATT and CDR2 SNEGSKA (reference sequence). CDR3 amino acids: CSARVVGDSNQPQHF. CDR3 bases read: TGCAGTGCTAGAGTGGTAGGGGATAGCAATCAGCCC.